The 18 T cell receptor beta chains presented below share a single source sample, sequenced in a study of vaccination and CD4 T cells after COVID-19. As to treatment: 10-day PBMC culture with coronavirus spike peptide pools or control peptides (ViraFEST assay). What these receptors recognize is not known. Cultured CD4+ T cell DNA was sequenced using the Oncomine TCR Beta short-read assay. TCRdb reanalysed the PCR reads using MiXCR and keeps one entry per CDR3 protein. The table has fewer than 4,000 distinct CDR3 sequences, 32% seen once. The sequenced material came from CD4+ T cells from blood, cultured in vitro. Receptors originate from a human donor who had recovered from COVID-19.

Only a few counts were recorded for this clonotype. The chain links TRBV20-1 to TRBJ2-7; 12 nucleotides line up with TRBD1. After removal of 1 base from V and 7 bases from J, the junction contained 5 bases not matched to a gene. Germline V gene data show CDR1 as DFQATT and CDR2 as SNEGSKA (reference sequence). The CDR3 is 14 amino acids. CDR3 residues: CSARVGTGGREQYF. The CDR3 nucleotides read TGCAGTGCTAGAGTTGGGACAGGGGGCAGGGAGCAGTACTTC.

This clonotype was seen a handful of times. CDR3 sequence (DNA): TGTGCTACTACAAGGGGAACCACCGGGGAGCTGTTTTTT. This translates into CATTRGTTGELFF. The chain combines TRBV6-1 with TRBJ2-2; a weak D match, TRBD1 (5 bases). The germline V gene encodes CDR1 MNHNS and CDR2 SASEGT. The CDR3 length is 13 residues.

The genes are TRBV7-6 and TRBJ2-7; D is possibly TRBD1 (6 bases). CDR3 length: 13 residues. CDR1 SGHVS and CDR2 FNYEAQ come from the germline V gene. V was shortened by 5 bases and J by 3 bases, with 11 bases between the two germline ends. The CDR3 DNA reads TGTGCCAGCAGCGCGTTACAGGGCTACGAGCAGTACTTC. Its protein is CASSALQGYEQYF.

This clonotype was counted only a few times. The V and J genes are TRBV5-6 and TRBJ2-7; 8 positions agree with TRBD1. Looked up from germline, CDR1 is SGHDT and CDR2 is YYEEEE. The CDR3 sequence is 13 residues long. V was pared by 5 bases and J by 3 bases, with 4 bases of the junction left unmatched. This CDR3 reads CASRPGGVYEQYF. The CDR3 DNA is TGTGCCAGCAGGCCAGGGGGCGTCTACGAGCAGTACTTC.

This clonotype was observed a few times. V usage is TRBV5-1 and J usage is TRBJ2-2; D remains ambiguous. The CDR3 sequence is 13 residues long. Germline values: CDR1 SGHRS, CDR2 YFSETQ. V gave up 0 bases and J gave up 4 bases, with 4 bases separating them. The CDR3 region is CASSLASTGELFF. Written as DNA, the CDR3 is TGCGCCAGCAGCTTGGCTAGCACCGGGGAGCTGTTTTTT. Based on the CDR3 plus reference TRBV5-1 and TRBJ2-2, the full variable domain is KAGVTQTPRYLIKTRGQQVTLSCSPISGHRSVSWYQQTPGQGLQFLFEYFSETQRNKGNFPGRFSGRQFSNSRSEMNVSTLELGDSALYLCASSLASTGELFFGEGSRLTVL.

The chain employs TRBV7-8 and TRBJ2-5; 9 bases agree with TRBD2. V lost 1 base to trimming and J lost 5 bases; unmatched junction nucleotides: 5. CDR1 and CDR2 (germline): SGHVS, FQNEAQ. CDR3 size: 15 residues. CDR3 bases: TGTGCCAGCAGCTTAGTCGGCGGGGGGGCGGAGACCCAGTACTTC. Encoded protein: CASSLVGGGAETQYF.

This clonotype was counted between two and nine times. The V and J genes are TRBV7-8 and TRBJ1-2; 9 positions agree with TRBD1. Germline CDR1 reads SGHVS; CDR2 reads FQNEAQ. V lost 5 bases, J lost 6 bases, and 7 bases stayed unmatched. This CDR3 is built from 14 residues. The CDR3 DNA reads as TGTGCCAGCAGCCTAACCCGACAGGGGGATGGCTACACCTTC. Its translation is CASSLTRQGDGYTF.

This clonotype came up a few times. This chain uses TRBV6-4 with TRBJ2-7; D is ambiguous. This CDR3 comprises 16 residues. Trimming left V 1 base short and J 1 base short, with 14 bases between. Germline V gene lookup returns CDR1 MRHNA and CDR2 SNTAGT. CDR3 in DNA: TGTGCCAGCAGTGACTTTAGGCTCCTAAAATCCTACGAGCAGTACTTC. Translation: CASSDFRLLKSYEQYF.

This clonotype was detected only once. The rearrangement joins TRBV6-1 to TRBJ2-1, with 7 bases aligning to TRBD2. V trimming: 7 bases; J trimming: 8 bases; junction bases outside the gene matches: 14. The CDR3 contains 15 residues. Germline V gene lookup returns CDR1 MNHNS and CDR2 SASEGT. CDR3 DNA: TGTGCCAGCACCGGGGGGAGCGGGGTAGGCGATGAGCAGTTCTTC. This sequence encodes CASTGGSGVGDEQFF.

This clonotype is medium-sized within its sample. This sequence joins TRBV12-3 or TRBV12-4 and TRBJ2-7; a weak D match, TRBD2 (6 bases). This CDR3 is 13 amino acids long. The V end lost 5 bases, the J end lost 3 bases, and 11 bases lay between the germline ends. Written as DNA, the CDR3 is TGTGCCAGCAGTGCGGGACGGGTCTACGAGCAGTACTTC. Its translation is CASSAGRVYEQYF.

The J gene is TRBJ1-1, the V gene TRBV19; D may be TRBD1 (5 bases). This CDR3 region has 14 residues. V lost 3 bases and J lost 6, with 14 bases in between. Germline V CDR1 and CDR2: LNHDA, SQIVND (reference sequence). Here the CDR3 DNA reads TGTGCCAGTAGTATCCAGGGCCTTGCAGCTGAAGCTTTCTTT. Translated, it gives CASSIQGLAAEAFF.

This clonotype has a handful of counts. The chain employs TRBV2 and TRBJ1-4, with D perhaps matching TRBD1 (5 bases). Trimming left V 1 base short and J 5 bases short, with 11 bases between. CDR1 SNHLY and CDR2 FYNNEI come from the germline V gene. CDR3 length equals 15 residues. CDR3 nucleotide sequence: TGTGCCAGCAGTGAAGTACTGGGGGGGAATGAAAAACTGTTTTTT. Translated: CASSEVLGGNEKLFF.

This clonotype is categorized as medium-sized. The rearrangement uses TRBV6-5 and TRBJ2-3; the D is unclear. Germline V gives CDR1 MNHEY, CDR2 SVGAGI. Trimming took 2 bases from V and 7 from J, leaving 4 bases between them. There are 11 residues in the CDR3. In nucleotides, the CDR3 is TGTGCCAGCAGTTACGGGAATACGCAGTATTTT. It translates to CASSYGNTQYF.

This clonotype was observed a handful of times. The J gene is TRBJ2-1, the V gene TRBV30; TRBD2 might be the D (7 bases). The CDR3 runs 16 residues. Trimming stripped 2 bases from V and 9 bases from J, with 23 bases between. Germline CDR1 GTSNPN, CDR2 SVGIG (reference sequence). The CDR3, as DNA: TGTGCCTGGAGTCATCGTTCGGGGGGCATGCATGGTGAGCAGTTCTTC. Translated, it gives CAWSHRSGGMHGEQFF. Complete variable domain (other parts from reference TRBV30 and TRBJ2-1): SQTIHQWPATLVQPVGSPLSLECTVEGTSNPNLYWYRQAAGRGLQLLFYSVGIGQISSEVPQNLSASRPQDRQFILSSKKLLLSDSGFYLCAWSHRSGGMHGEQFFGPGTRLTVL.

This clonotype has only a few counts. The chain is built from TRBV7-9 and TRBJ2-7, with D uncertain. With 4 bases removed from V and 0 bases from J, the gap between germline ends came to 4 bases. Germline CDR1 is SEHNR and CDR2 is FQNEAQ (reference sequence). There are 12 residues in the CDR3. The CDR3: CASSYSSYEQYF. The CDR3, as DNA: TGTGCCAGCAGCTATAGCTCCTACGAGCAGTACTTC.

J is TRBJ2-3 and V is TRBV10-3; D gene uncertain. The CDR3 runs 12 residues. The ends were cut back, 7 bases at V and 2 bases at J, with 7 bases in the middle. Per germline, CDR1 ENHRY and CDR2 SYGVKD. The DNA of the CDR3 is TGTGCCATCAATGGACCCACAGATACGCAGTATTTT. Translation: CAINGPTDTQYF.

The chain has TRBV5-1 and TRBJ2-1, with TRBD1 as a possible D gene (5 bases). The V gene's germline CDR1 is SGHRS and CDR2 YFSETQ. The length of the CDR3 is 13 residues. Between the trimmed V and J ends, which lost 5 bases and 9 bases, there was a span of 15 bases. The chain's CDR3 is CASRIEQDSEQFF. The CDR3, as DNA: TGCGCCAGCAGGATCGAACAGGATAGTGAGCAGTTCTTC. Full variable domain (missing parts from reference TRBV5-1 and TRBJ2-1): KAGVTQTPRYLIKTRGQQVTLSCSPISGHRSVSWYQQTPGQGLQFLFEYFSETQRNKGNFPGRFSGRQFSNSRSEMNVSTLELGDSALYLCASRIEQDSEQFFGPGTRLTVL.

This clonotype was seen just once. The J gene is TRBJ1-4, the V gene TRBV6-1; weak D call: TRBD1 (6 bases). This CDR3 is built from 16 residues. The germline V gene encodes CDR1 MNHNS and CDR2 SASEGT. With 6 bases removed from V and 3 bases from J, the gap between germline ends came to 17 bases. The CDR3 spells CASRSPGGQANEKLFF. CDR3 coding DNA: TGTGCCAGCAGATCCCCCGGGGGGCAGGCTAATGAAAAACTGTTTTTT.